The clone carrying this T cell receptor beta chain was seen only a few times. The data were obtained in a study of T-cell reconstitution after alpha-beta-depleted transplantation in children. Preparing the TCRbeta library involved the use of unique molecular identifiers. TCRdb recomputed calls from the PCR reads with MiXCR, one row per CDR3 protein. The sample shows over 400,000 distinct CDR3 sequences, 9.5% to 15% of them seen only once. The germline V and J ends were trimmed by 1 base and 3 bases, with 10 bases remaining between them. Germline CDR1 and CDR2: SGHVS and FQNEAQ. The CDR3 has 14 residues.

Sequenced material: PBMCs from the stem cell graft donor, taken from the stem cell graft. The J gene is TRBJ2-7, the V gene TRBV7-8; a possible D gene is TRBD2 (5 bases). The receptor's source is a human donor who donated a stem cell graft to a child with combined immunodeficiency. CDR3 residues: CASSLEVRDYEQYF. The CDR3 DNA is TGTGCCAGCAGCTTAGAGGTTCGGGACTACGAGCAGTACTTC.